This T cell receptor beta chain was found in a study of T cell repertoires in cytomegalovirus infection. Overall study context: Public TCR beta signatures provided an indication of both CMV infection and a matching HLA type. Findings and caveats of the study: CMV-specific TCR beta clonotypes restricted by HLA-C dominated the ex vivo response. Cumulative frequency (of public TCR beta family members) identified carriers of CMV plus the relevant HLA.

A word on this clonotype: The antigen remains unidentified.

TCRdb re-called the reads through MiXCR, storing one row per CDR3 protein. Of under 800,000 distinct CDR3 sequences listed, approximately 24% are singletons. This CDR3 contains 15 residues. V was shortened by 0 bases and J by 0 bases, with 12 bases between the two germline ends. Germline lookup yields CDR1 DFQATT and CDR2 SNEGSKA (reference sequence). The V and J genes are TRBV20-1 and TRBJ2-7, with a tentative D call TRBD1 (6 bases). Sequencing was done on a sample of CD8+ T cells from PBMCs. The TCR sequence derives from a human donor in good health (CMV status not recorded). Some clones in this sample may be carry-over from other donors' samples. CDR3 residues: CSARETGPSSYEQYV. CDR3 nucleotides: TGCAGTGCTAGAGAGACAGGCCCGAGCTCCTACGAGCAGTACGTC.